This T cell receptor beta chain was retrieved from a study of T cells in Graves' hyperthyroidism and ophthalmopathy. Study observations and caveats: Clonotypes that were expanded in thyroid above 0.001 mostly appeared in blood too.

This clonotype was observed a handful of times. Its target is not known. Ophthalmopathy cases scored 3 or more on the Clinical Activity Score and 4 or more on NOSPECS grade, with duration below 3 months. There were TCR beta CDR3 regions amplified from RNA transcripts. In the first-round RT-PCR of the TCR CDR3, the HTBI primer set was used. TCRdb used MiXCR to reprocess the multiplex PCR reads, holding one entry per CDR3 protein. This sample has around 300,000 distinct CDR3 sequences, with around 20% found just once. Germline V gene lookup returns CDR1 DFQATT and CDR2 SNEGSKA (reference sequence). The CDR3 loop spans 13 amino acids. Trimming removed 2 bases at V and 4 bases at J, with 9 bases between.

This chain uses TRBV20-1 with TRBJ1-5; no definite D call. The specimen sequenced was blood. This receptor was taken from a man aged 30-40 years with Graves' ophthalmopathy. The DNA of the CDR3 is TGCAGTGCTAGATGGGCAGCAAATCAGCCCCAGCATTTT. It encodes CSARWAANQPQHF.